This record looks at one T cell receptor beta chain sequence and its context. Its antigen is currently not known. Per-nucleotide qualities are absent, and no much larger clonotype sits a single base away. Patients with a history of autoimmune disease or receiving systemic immunosuppression were excluded from the trial. Peripheral blood for TCR sequencing was drawn from every dose cohort at baseline, at cycle 4 day 1 and at cycle 7 day 1. The samples were drawn from a first-in-human, open-label, multicenter phase I dose-escalation trial of ivuxolimab. Adults with locally advanced or metastatic melanoma, renal cell carcinoma, hepatocellular carcinoma or head and neck squamous cell carcinoma were enrolled in the trial. Before TCR sequencing, CD4+ and CD8+ T cells were separately sorted from peripheral blood. The sample belongs to a study of OX40 agonist ivuxolimab in advanced cancers. Concerning the study at large: Ivuxolimab was a fully human IgG2 agonistic monoclonal antibody targeting the costimulatory receptor OX40 (CD134). Intravenous ivuxolimab was administered to patients every 2 weeks at six dose levels: 0.01, 0.1, 0.3, 1.5, 3 and 10 mg/kg. Among the roughly 54 dose-escalation patients, some 20 had hepatocellular carcinoma, around 15 melanoma, 9 renal cell carcinoma and 9 head and neck cancer. The dose-escalation cohort was roughly 87% male with a mean age of approximately 60 years, ranging from 23 to 79. Prior anti-PD-1, anti-PD-L1 or anti-CTLA-4 therapy was permitted, and 35% to 40% of dose-escalation patients had received checkpoint inhibitors. Three dose-escalation patients achieved partial responses, one with hepatocellular carcinoma and two with cutaneous melanoma. Peripheral TCRbeta sequencing aimed to test whether ivuxolimab altered TCR sequence diversity and caused clonal T-cell expansion. The monotherapy dose-escalation portion (N of about 47 patients) of the phase I ivuxolimab trial is reported in the paper. Results and caveats for the whole study, not just this receptor: After ivuxolimab, CD8+ T cells had more expanded clones than CD4+ T cells on average. Antigen specificity was not determined for the clonally expanded peripheral T cells. At doses from 0.1 to 3.0 mg/kg, clonal expansion was seen in both CD4+ and CD8+ blood T cells between baseline and week 6. In the 0.1-3.0 mg/kg groups, partial responders had among the lowest normalized peripheral clonal expansion, particularly in CD8+ T cells. Low levels of normalized T-cell clonal expansion were also shown by some nonresponding patients.

For sequencing of the TCRbeta CDR3 region, genomic DNA was extracted from the sorted cells. TCRbeta CDR3 regions were sequenced using the immunoSEQ Assay. In TCRdb, the immuneACCESS table is reduced to in-frame sequences with V and J assigned. These tables do not hold every clone; where another copy was compared, an unresolved V gene accounts for under half, and the others remain unexplained. This sample gives tens of thousands of clones in total; around 90% of them show up just once. The ten largest account for about 10% of the sample. CDR1 and CDR2 were assigned from the germline V gene (reference sequence) as SEHNR and FQNEAQ. Relative to germline, V is 5 bases shorter and J is 13 bases shorter, with 14 bases between their ends. The CDR3 spans 11 residues, from the cysteine through the phenylalanine. This entry keeps only the CDR3 DNA: 33 bases, framed from base 1.

The chain is encoded by TRBV7-9 joined to TRBJ2-5, with the D call tentatively TRBD1 or TRBD2, each fitting 5 bases. The source material was CD4+ or CD8+ T cells sorted from blood, sampled in a trial of the OX40 agonist ivuxolimab. The receptor was isolated from an adult with an advanced solid tumor such as melanoma, head and neck, liver or kidney cancer. The CDR3 reads as follows: CASSIVGEWYF. The DNA reads as follows: TGTGCCAGCAGCATTGTGGGGGAGTGGTACTTC. Outside the CDR3, residues come from the reference TRBV7-9 and TRBJ2-5 proteins, so the full variable domain is: DTGVSQNPRHKITKRGQNVTFRCDPISEHNRLYWYRQTLGQGPEFLTYFQNEAQLEKSRLLSDRFSAERPKGSFSTLEIQRTEQGDSAMYLCASSIVGEWYFGPGTRLLVL.